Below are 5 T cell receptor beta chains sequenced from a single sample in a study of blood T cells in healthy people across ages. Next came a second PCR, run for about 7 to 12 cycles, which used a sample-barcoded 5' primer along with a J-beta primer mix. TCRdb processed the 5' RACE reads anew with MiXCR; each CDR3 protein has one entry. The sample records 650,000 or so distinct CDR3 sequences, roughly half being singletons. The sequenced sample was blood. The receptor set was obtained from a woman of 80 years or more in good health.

The CDR3 reads CASRFGQDLYGYTF. CDR3 in DNA: TGTGCCAGCAGATTCGGACAGGACCTTTATGGCTACACCTTC. The J gene is TRBJ1-2, the V gene TRBV7-9; 7 nucleotides align to TRBD1. Germline V gives CDR1 SEHNR, CDR2 FQNEAQ (reference sequence). The CDR3 is made up of 14 amino acids. The J segment lost 5 bases and the V segment lost 6 bases, leaving 9 bases of the junction unmatched.

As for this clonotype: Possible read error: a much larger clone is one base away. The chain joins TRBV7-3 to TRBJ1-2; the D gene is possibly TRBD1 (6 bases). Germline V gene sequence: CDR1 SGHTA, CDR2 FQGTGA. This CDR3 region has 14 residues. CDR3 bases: TGTACCAGCAGCCCGGGACACGAAACCTATGGCTACACCTTC. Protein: CTSSPGHETYGYTF. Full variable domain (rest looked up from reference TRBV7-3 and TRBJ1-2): GAGVSQTPSNKVTEKGKYVELRCDPISGHTALYWYRQSLGQGPEFLIYFQGTGAADDSGLPNDRFFAVRPEGSVSTLKIQRTERGDSAVYLCTSSPGHETYGYTFGSGTRLTVV.

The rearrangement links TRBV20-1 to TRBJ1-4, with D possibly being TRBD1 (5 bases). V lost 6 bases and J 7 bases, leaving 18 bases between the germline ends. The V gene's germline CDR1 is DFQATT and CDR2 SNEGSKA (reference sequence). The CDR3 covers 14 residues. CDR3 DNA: TGCAGTGCGAACCACCAGGGTCGTGGTGAAAAACTGTTTTTT. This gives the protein CSANHQGRGEKLFF.

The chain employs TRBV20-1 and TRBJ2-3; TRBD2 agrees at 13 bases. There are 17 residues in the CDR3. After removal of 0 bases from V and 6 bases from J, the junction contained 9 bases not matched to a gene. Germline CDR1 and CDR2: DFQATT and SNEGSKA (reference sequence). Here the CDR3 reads CSARDPWTSGSLDTQYF. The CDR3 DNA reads TGCAGTGCTAGAGATCCCTGGACTAGCGGGAGTCTGGATACGCAGTATTTT.

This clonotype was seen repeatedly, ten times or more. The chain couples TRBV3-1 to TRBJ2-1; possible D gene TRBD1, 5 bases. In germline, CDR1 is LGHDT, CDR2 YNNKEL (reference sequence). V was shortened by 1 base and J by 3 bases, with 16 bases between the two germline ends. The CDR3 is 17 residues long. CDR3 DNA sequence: TGTGCCAGCAGCCAAGCCCTTACAGGAGACGGCTACAATGAGCAGTTCTTC. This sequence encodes CASSQALTGDGYNEQFF.